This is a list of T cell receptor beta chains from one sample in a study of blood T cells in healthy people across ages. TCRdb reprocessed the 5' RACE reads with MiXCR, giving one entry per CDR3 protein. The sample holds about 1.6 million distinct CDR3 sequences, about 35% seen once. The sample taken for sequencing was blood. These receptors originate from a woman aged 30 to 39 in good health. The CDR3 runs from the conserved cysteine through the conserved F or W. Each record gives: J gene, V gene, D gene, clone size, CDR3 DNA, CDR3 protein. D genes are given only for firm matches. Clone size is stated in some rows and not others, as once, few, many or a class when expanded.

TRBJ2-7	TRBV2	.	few	TGTGCCAGCAGGCAGGTTTACGAGCAGTACTTC	CASRQVYEQYF
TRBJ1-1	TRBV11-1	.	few	TGTGCCAGCAGCTTTGGGACCGCTACTAGAGCTTTCTTT	CASSFGTATRAFF
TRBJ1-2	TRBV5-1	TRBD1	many	TGCGCCAGCAGCGGGGACAGGACTTCGGGTGGCTACACCTTC	CASSGDRTSGGYTF
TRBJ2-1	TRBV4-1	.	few	TGCGCCAGCAGCCACATAGCGACATACAATGAGCAGTTCTTC	CASSHIATYNEQFF
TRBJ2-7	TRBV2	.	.	TGTGCCAGCAGTGACTCCGTCAACTACAACCGGCCAAGGCCCGGCGAGCAGTACTTC	CASSDSVNYNRPRPGEQYF
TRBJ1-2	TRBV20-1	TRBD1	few	TGCAGTGCTAGAGCCGGGACAGGGGGCAGTGGCTACACCTTC	CSARAGTGGSGYTF
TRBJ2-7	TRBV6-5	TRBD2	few	TGTGCCAGCAGTTACTCGGTGGGGCGGGAGTCCTACGAGCAGTACTTC	CASSYSVGRESYEQYF
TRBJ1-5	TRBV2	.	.	TGTGCCAGCAGTGAAGCGCTTCACACCCTCCCCCAGCATTTT	CASSEALHTLPQHF
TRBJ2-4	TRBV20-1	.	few	TGCAGTGCTAGTGGCGGGTCCAAAAACATTCAGTACTTC	CSASGGSKNIQYF
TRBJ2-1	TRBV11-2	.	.	TGTGCCAGCAGCCAGGGAATTGAGCAGTTCTTC	CASSQGIEQFF
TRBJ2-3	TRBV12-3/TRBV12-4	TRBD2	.	TGTGCCAGCACCTCAGGTCCTAGCGGCACAAATACGCAGTATTTT	CASTSGPSGTNTQYF
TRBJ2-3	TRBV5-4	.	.	TGTGCCAGCAGTCGCCCTAGCGAAAACACAGATACGCAGTATTTT	CASSRPSENTDTQYF
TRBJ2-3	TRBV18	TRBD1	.	TGTGCCAGCTCACCAAAGGGACAGGGGGCTGATACGCAGTATTTT	CASSPKGQGADTQYF
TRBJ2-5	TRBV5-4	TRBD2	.	TGTGCCAGCAGCTTGTCGGCAAGCGGGGTCCGAGAGACCCAGTACTTC	CASSLSASGVRETQYF
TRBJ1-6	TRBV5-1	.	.	TGCGCCAGCAGCTTGGGGACCCGCGATTCACCCCTCCACTTT	CASSLGTRDSPLHF
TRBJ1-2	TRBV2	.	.	TGTGCCTGCAGTGAAATGGGGACCAATAACTATGGCTACACCTTC	CACSEMGTNNYGYTF
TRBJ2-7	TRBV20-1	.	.	TGCAGTGCGGAAAACAGTTATTACGAGCAGTACTTC	CSAENSYYEQYF
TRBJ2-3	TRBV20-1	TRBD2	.	TGCAGTGCTAGAGATCTGGCGGGAGTCCCAGATACGCGGTATTTT	CSARDLAGVPDTRYF
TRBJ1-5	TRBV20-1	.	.	TGCAGTGCTAGGGGCACCAATCAGCCCCAGCATTTT	CSARGTNQPQHF
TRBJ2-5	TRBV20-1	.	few	TGCAGTGCTCGCGCCAGGCCCCGGAGTAGAGAGACCCAGTACTTC	CSARARPRSRETQYF
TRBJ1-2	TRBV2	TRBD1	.	TGTGCCAGCAGTGTCAAAAGGACAGGAATCGACTATGGCTACACCTTC	CASSVKRTGIDYGYTF
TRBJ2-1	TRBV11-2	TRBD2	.	TGTGCCAGCAGCTCGGGGAAGACTAGCGGGGCTGATGAGCAGTTCTTC	CASSSGKTSGADEQFF
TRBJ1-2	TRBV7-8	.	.	TGTGCCAGCAGCTTATCACAGGGTCCTAACTATGGCTACACCTTC	CASSLSQGPNYGYTF
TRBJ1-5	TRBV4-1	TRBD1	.	TGCGCTAGCAGACCTTGGACAGGGGGAAATCAGCCCCAGCATTTT	CASRPWTGGNQPQHF
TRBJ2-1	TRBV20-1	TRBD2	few	TGCAGTGCTAGGACTAGCGGGAGCGCTGAGCAGTTCTTC	CSARTSGSAEQFF
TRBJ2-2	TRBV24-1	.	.	TGTGCCACCGGCGGGCCCAACACTGGGGAGCTGTTTTTT	CATGGPNTGELFF
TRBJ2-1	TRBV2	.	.	TGTGCCAGCAGAAATGCCCGGGAGCAGTTCTTC	CASRNAREQFF
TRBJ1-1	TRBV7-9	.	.	TGTGCCAGCAGCCCGGCCGGAACCCAGAACACTGAAGCTTTCTTT	CASSPAGTQNTEAFF
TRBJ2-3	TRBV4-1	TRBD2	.	TGCGCCAGCTCTCGAACCCCTAGCGGCCCCCATACAGATACGCAGTATTTT	CASSRTPSGPHTDTQYF
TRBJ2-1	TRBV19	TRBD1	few	TGTGCCTTGGGACAGGGGGCTCTCAATGAGCAGTTCTTC	CALGQGALNEQFF
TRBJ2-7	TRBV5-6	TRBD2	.	TGTGCCAGCAGTCTCGGGACTAGCCTACCTCCTTACGAGCAGTACTTC	CASSLGTSLPPYEQYF
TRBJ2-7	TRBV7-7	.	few	TGTGCCAGCAGCCCCTCCCGGGGACACTACGAGCAGTACTTC	CASSPSRGHYEQYF
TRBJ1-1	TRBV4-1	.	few	TGCGCCAGCAGCCAAGAATGGGCGAGGACTGAAGCTTTCTTT	CASSQEWARTEAFF
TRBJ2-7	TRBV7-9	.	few	TGTGCCAGCAGCTTTGGGCCGGACTACGAGCAGTACTTC	CASSFGPDYEQYF
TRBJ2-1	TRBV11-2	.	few	TGTGCCAGCACCGGAGGGGGGCGAAGACTTGCGTCCTACAATGAGCAGTTCTTC	CASTGGGRRLASYNEQFF
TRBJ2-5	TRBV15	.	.	TGTGCCACCAGCAGCCCGACTAGATATGATGAGCAGTACTTC	CATSSPTRYDEQYF
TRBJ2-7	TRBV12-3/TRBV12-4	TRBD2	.	TGTGCCAGCAGCCAACTAGCGGGGGGGATCTACGAGCAGTACTTC	CASSQLAGGIYEQYF
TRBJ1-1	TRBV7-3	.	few	TGTGCCAGCAGCTTAACGGGGGGGCCCGACACTGAAGCTTTCTTT	CASSLTGGPDTEAFF